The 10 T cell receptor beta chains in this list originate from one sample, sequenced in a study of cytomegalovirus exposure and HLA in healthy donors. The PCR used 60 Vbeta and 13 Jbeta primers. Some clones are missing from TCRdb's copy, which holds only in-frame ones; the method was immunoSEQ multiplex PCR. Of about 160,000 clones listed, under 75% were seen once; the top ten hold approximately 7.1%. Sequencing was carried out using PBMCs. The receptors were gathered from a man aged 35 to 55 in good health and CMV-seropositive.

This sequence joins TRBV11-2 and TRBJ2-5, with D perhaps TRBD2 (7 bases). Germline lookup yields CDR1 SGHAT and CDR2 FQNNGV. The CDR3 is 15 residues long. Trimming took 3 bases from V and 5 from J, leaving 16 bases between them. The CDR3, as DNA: TGTGCCAGCAGCTTTGAAGGGGGGGCAGGTGAGACCCAGTACTTC. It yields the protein CASSFEGGAGETQYF. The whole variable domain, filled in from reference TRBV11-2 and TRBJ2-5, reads EAGVAQSPRYKIIEKRQSVAFWCNPISGHATLYWYQQILGQGPKLLIQFQNNGVVDDSQLPKDRFSAERLKGVDSTLKIQPAKLEDSAVYLCASSFEGGAGETQYFGPGTRLLVL.

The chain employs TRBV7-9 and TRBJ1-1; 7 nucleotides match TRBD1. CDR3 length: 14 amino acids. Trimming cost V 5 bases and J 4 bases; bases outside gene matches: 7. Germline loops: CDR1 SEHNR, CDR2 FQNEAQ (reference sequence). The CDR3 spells CASSLDGQVTEAFF. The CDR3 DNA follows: TGTGCCAGCAGCCTAGATGGACAGGTCACTGAAGCTTTCTTT. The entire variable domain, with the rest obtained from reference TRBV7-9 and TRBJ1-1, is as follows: DTGVSQNPRHKITKRGQNVTFRCDPISEHNRLYWYRQTLGQGPEFLTYFQNEAQLEKSRLLSDRFSAERPKGSFSTLEIQRTEQGDSAMYLCASSLDGQVTEAFFGQGTRLTVV.

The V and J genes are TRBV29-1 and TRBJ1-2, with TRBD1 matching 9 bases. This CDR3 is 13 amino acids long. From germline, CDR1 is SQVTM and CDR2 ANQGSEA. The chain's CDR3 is CSGTRDRAYGYTF. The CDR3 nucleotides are TGCAGTGGAACTCGGGACAGGGCTTACGGCTACACCTTC.

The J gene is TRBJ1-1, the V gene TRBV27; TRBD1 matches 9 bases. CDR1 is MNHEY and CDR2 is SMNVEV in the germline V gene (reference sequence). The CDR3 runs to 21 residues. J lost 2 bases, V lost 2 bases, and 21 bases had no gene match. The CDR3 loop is CASSLQPWQSGTGSSNTEAFF. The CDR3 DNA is TGTGCCAGCAGTTTACAACCCTGGCAGTCGGGGACAGGGTCCTCAAACACTGAAGCTTTCTTT.

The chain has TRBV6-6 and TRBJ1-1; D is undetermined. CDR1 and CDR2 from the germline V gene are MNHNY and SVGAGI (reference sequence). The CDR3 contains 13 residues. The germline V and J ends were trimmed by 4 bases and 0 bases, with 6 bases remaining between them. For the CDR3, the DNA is TGTGCCAGCAGTTTTAACTTGAACACTGAAGCTTTCTTT. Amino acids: CASSFNLNTEAFF.

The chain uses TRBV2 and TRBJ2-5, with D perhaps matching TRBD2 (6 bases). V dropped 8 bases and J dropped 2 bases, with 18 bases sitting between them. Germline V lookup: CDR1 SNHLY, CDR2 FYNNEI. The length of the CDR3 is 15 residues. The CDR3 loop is CASVPGRGAQETQYF. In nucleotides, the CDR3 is TGTGCCAGCGTCCCGGGGCGGGGAGCTCAAGAGACCCAGTACTTC.

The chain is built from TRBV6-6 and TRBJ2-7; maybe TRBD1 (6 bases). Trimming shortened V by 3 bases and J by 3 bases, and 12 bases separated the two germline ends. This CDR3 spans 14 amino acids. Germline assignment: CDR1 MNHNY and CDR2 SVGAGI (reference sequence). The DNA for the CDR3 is TGTGCCAGCAGTTATTCAGGGGTCAGCTACGAGCAGTACTTC. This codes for CASSYSGVSYEQYF.

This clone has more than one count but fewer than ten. CDR3 in amino acids: CASSAIFSGGAPNEQFF. The CDR3 DNA reads as TGTGCCAGCAGTGCCATCTTCAGCGGGGGGGCTCCCAATGAGCAGTTCTTC. The rearrangement joins TRBV6-1 to TRBJ2-1; 10 bases are a match to TRBD2. V trimming: 4 bases; J trimming: 6 bases; junction bases outside the gene matches: 12. CDR3 length: 17 residues. CDR1 and CDR2 from the germline V gene are MNHNS and SASEGT.

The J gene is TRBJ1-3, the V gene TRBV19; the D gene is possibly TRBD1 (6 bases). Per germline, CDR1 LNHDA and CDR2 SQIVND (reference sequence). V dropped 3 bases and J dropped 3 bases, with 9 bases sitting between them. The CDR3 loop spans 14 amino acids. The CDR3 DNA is TGTGCCAGTAGTATGGGACACCTTGGAAACACCATATATTTT. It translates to CASSMGHLGNTIYF.

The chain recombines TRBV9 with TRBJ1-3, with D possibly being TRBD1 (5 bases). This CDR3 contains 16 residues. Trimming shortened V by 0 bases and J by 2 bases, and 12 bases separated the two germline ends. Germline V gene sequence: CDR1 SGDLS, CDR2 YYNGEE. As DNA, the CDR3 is TGTGCCAGCAGCGTAGCTACGGGGGGGACTGGAAACACCATATATTTT. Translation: CASSVATGGTGNTIYF.